Listed here are 32 T cell receptor beta chains from one sample, sequenced in a study of shared clonotypes between healthy human individuals. Assay used: immunoSEQ multiplex PCR; TCRdb lists only in-frame clones, some missing. The repertoire holds over a million clones, with under 99% as singletons. Sample: naive CD4+ T cells sorted from blood. The subset is: CD45RA+ positively selected. The receptor source for this set is a man aged 25 to 40 in good health.

The gene calls are TRBV19 and TRBJ1-5; D not certain. This CDR3 region has 18 residues. The ends were cut back, 7 bases at V and 0 bases at J, with 22 bases in the middle. Germline CDR1 reads LNHDA; CDR2 reads SQIVND (reference sequence). CDR3 in amino acids: CASKVGHYQIYSNQPQHF. CDR3 DNA: TGTGCCAGTAAAGTAGGGCATTATCAAATCTATAGCAATCAGCCCCAGCATTTT.

The chain combines TRBV7-8 with TRBJ2-2; the D call may be TRBD1 or TRBD2 (6 bases each). The germline V gene has CDR1 SGHVS and CDR2 FQNEAQ. This CDR3 region has 17 residues. Trimming took off 7 bases at V and 4 bases at J, with 22 bases between the two ends. The CDR3 spells CASTFGPWGAGTGELFF. The CDR3 DNA is TGTGCCAGCACCTTCGGCCCTTGGGGGGCTGGCACCGGGGAGCTGTTTTTT.

CDR3 protein: CASSGGLGYEQYF. The CDR3 nucleotides are TGTGCCAGCTCTGGGGGGTTGGGCTACGAGCAGTACTTC. This sequence joins TRBV6-5 and TRBJ2-7; TRBD2 is a possible D gene (6 bases). The V and J ends lost 8 bases and 3 bases respectively, with 14 bases between them. The CDR3 is made up of 13 amino acids. Germline CDR1 reads MNHEY; CDR2 reads SVGAGI.

The rearrangement links TRBV7-8 to TRBJ2-7, with D perhaps TRBD1 (6 bases). Looked up from germline, CDR1 is SGHVS and CDR2 is FQNEAQ. V was shortened by 4 bases and J by 6 bases, with 7 bases between the two germline ends. The CDR3 length is 11 residues. This chain's CDR3 is CASSSQGEQYF. As DNA, the CDR3 is TGTGCCAGCAGCTCACAGGGCGAGCAGTACTTC.

The chain has TRBV29-1 and TRBJ2-7; TRBD2 matches 12 bases. CDR3 length: 14 residues. CDR1 SQVTM and CDR2 ANQGSEA come from the germline V gene. J lost 0 bases, V lost 7 bases, and 4 bases had no gene match. The DNA of the CDR3 is TGCAGCGCAAGGACTAGCGGGATCTCCTACGAGCAGTACTTC. It codes for CSARTSGISYEQYF.

This sequence joins TRBV5-1 and TRBJ2-3; D may be TRBD2 (7 bases). CDR3 length equals 16 residues. The germline V gene has CDR1 SGHRS and CDR2 YFSETQ. V gave up 4 bases and J gave up 0 bases, with 15 bases separating them. The CDR3 DNA is TGCGCCAGCAGCCGGACTAGGGACACTAGCACAGATACGCAGTATTTT. Protein product: CASSRTRDTSTDTQYF.

The chain has TRBV29-1 and TRBJ2-7; D perhaps matches TRBD2 (6 bases). This CDR3 has 10 residues. In germline, CDR1 is SQVTM, CDR2 ANQGSEA. V was clipped by 2 bases and J by 9 bases, with 8 bases between them. The CDR3, as DNA: TGCAGCGTTGAATTGGGGGGGCAGTACTTC. Protein sequence: CSVELGGQYF.

The chain links TRBV27 to TRBJ1-1; 11 positions agree with TRBD1. Losses at the gene ends were 6 bases for V and 4 bases for J; bases not matched to a gene: 7. The CDR3 contains 15 residues. Germline CDR1 reads MNHEY; CDR2 reads SMNVEV (reference sequence). CDR3 sequence: CASSYVGTGGTEAFF. Here the CDR3 DNA reads TGTGCCAGCAGCTATGTCGGGACAGGGGGCACTGAAGCTTTCTTT.

The CDR3 coding sequence is TGTGCCAGCACCCAAAGGACTAGCGGGAGCTACGAGCAGTACTTC. Its protein product is CASTQRTSGSYEQYF. The chain uses TRBV6-6 and TRBJ2-7; 13 bases are a match to TRBD2. Germline V CDR1 and CDR2: MNHNY, SVGAGI (reference sequence). CDR3 length: 15 amino acids. With 7 bases clipped from V and 3 bases from J, the junction kept 6 bases outside the gene matches.

The DNA for the CDR3 is TGTGCCAGCGGGATTCAGAACACCGGGGAGCTGTTTTTT. Its translation: CASGIQNTGELFF. The chain links TRBV19 to TRBJ2-2; weak D call: TRBD2 (5 bases). The germline V gene encodes CDR1 LNHDA and CDR2 SQIVND (reference sequence). Trimming left V 9 bases short and J 1 base short, with 9 bases between. The CDR3 is 13 amino acids.

J is TRBJ1-1 and V is TRBV28; D remains ambiguous. Germline CDR1 and CDR2: MDHEN and SYDVKM. With 6 bases removed from V and 3 bases from J, the gap between germline ends came to 8 bases. The CDR3 sequence is 12 residues long. CDR3 protein: CASSAGHTEAFF. Here the CDR3 DNA reads TGTGCCAGCAGCGCCGGGCACACTGAAGCTTTCTTT. Filled out from reference TRBV28 and TRBJ1-1, the complete variable domain reads DVKVTQSSRYLVKRTGEKVFLECVQDMDHENMFWYRQDPGLGLRLIYFSYDVKMKEKGDIPEGYSVSREKKERFSLILESASTNQTSMYLCASSAGHTEAFFGQGTRLTVV.

This clone has just one count. The chain uses TRBV18 and TRBJ1-5; 10 positions agree with TRBD1. The J segment lost 3 bases and the V segment lost 3 bases, leaving 5 bases of the junction unmatched. Germline assignment: CDR1 KGHSH and CDR2 LQKENI. This CDR3 is built from 16 residues. The CDR3 DNA follows: TGTGCCAGCTCACCCCAGGGACAGGGGATCAATCAGCCCCAGCATTTT. Encoded protein: CASSPQGQGINQPQHF. The whole variable domain, filled in from reference TRBV18 and TRBJ1-5, reads NAGVMQNPRHLVRRRGQEARLRCSPMKGHSHVYWYRQLPEEGLKFMVYLQKENIIDESGMPKERFSAEFPKEGPSILRIQQVVRGDSAAYFCASSPQGQGINQPQHFGDGTRLSIL.

A word on this clone: A read error likely explains this, since a far larger clone differs by one base. The rearrangement links TRBV5-4 to TRBJ2-7; 9 bases line up with TRBD1. The CDR3 runs 15 residues. From germline, CDR1 is SGHNT and CDR2 YYREEE (reference sequence). Here the CDR3 DNA reads TGTGCCGGCAGCATATCCGGGACAGGGACCCACGAGCAGTACTTC. This sequence encodes CAGSISGTGTHEQYF.

The count of this clone is one. The chain employs TRBV4-1 and TRBJ1-4; D gene uncertain. CDR1 is MGHRA and CDR2 is YSYEKL in the germline V gene. The V and J ends lost 6 bases and 4 bases respectively, with 15 bases between them. The CDR3 consists of 15 residues. The CDR3 DNA follows: TGCGCCAGCAGTCCCGCGGACCGGGATAATGAAAAACTGTTTTTT. Protein product: CASSPADRDNEKLFF.

V is TRBV18 and J is TRBJ1-4; D unresolved. The CDR3 has 15 amino acids. Trimming removed 2 bases at V and 3 bases at J, with 10 bases between. Germline CDR1 reads KGHSH; CDR2 reads LQKENI. As DNA, the CDR3 is TGTGCCAGCTCACCAGACGGATTATCTAATGAAAAACTGTTTTTT. Amino acid sequence: CASSPDGLSNEKLFF.

V gene TRBV27 combines with J gene TRBJ1-5, with D perhaps matching TRBD1 (5 bases). Looked up from germline, CDR1 is MNHEY and CDR2 is SMNVEV (reference sequence). The CDR3 has 16 amino acids. Trimming removed 6 bases at V and 2 bases at J, with 17 bases between. DNA for the CDR3: TGTGCCAGCAGCCGGTATAGAGGGGATGGCAATCAGCCCCAGCATTTT. Translation gives CASSRYRGDGNQPQHF.

The chain joins TRBV10-3 to TRBJ1-2; D gene unclear. Per germline, CDR1 ENHRY and CDR2 SYGVKD. V lost 7 bases, J lost 8 bases, and 20 bases lay in between. The CDR3 is made up of 14 amino acids. CDR3 in DNA: TGTGCCATCACTGACAACTCAATGCCGGGGGGCTACACCTTC. Amino acids: CAITDNSMPGGYTF.

The chain carries TRBV7-8 and TRBJ2-5; D remains ambiguous. V was pared by 5 bases and J by 5 bases, with 12 bases between. Germline V gene data show CDR1 as SGHVS and CDR2 as FQNEAQ. This CDR3 is 13 amino acids long. Here the CDR3 DNA reads TGTGCCAGCAGCCTGTGGACCGGGGAGACCCAGTACTTC. This encodes CASSLWTGETQYF.

This chain uses TRBV30 with TRBJ2-6; TRBD2 is a possible D gene (6 bases). V was shortened by 3 bases and J by 0 bases, with 15 bases between the two germline ends. The germline gives CDR1 GTSNPN, CDR2 SVGIG (reference sequence). CDR3 length: 17 residues. The CDR3 DNA reads as TGTGCCTGGAGGCGGGCGGGACTTAGCTCTGGGGCCAACGTCCTGACTTTC. Its translation is CAWRRAGLSSGANVLTF.

The V gene is TRBV6-6, the J gene TRBJ2-1; either TRBD1 or TRBD2 may supply D (5 bases each). The CDR3 has 12 residues. The V gene lost 2 bases and the J gene lost 6 bases, with 5 bases spanning the gap. CDR1 MNHNY and CDR2 SVGAGI come from the germline V gene (reference sequence). The CDR3 DNA reads as TGTGCCAGCAGTTACGGGGGCAATGAGCAGTTCTTC. It is translated as CASSYGGNEQFF.

This chain uses TRBV28 with TRBJ2-4; possibly TRBD1 for D (6 bases). Trimming removed 8 bases from V and 3 bases from J, with 20 bases in between. The CDR3 sequence is 16 residues long. The germline CDR1 and CDR2 sequences are MDHEN and SYDVKM. In nucleotides, the CDR3 is TGTGCCAGCGAGGGAGATACAGGGAAGGACAAAAACATTCAGTACTTC. Protein: CASEGDTGKDKNIQYF.

The gene calls are TRBV18 and TRBJ2-5; 7 positions agree with TRBD2. J was trimmed by 3 bases and V by 5 bases; bases with no gene match: 3. Germline V gene sequence: CDR1 KGHSH, CDR2 LQKENI. The CDR3 contains 13 residues. The DNA for the CDR3 is TGTGCCAGCTCATCTAGCGGAAAAGAGACCCAGTACTTC. Its translation: CASSSSGKETQYF.

The chain has TRBV5-4 and TRBJ2-5; 7 bases agree with TRBD1. The CDR3 totals 14 residues. From germline, CDR1 is SGHNT and CDR2 YYREEE (reference sequence). V lost 5 bases, J lost 2 bases, and 6 bases stayed unmatched. Written as DNA, the CDR3 is TGTGCCAGCAGACCCGGGACAGCACAAGAGACCCAGTACTTC. Residues: CASRPGTAQETQYF.

The V call is TRBV7-6, the J call TRBJ2-1; 8 bases match TRBD1. CDR1 and CDR2 from the germline V gene are SGHVS and FNYEAQ. V trimming: 5 bases; J trimming: 8 bases; junction bases outside the gene matches: 14. The length of the CDR3 is 16 residues. CDR3 nucleotide sequence: TGTGCCAGCAGCATAGGACAGGGTAGGTTTAGGGATGAGCAGTTCTTC. Translation gives CASSIGQGRFRDEQFF.

The chain combines TRBV18 with TRBJ2-1; no clear D. Germline CDR1 and CDR2: KGHSH and LQKENI. V dropped 2 bases and J dropped 9 bases, with 8 bases sitting between them. The CDR3 extends over 12 amino acids. The CDR3 DNA follows: TGTGCCAGCTCACCAGTTTTGGCTGAGCAGTTCTTC. Protein product: CASSPVLAEQFF.

The V gene is TRBV18, the J gene TRBJ2-2; no firm D call. V gave up 3 bases and J gave up 3 bases, with 5 bases separating them. This CDR3 has 13 amino acids. CDR1 KGHSH and CDR2 LQKENI come from the germline V gene. This CDR3 reads CASSPADTGELFF. CDR3 coding DNA: TGTGCCAGCTCACCGGCGGACACCGGGGAGCTGTTTTTT.

The chain employs TRBV29-1 and TRBJ2-5; D may be TRBD1 (6 bases). Trimming removed 4 bases at V and 13 bases at J, with 19 bases between. The CDR3 length is 12 residues. Germline V gene sequence: CDR1 SQVTM, CDR2 ANQGSEA. The CDR3 loop is CSVGSLAGVRYF. As DNA, the CDR3 is TGCAGCGTTGGAAGTCTGGCAGGGGTTAGGTACTTC.

The V and J genes are TRBV18 and TRBJ2-5, with D possibly called TRBD1 or TRBD2 (7 bases each). Per the germline V gene, CDR1 is KGHSH and CDR2 is LQKENI. Trimming cost V 2 bases and J 2 bases, with 12 bases left between them. The CDR3 covers 15 residues. This CDR3 reads CASSPNQGGQETQYF. The CDR3, as DNA: TGTGCCAGCTCACCAAATCAGGGGGGGCAAGAGACCCAGTACTTC.

J is TRBJ2-5 and V is TRBV28; possibly TRBD1 or TRBD2 for D (5 bases each). V lost 6 bases, J lost 7 bases, and 15 bases lay in between. CDR1 and CDR2 (germline): MDHEN, SYDVKM. CDR3 length: 13 amino acids. CDR3 in DNA: TGTGCCAGCAGACGACCCACAGGAGGGACCCAGTACTTC. As protein: CASRRPTGGTQYF.

This clone was seen just once. The chain carries TRBV2 and TRBJ2-7; the D gene is possibly TRBD1 (5 bases). CDR3 length: 14 residues. Germline CDR1 and CDR2: SNHLY and FYNNEI. The V end was cut by 6 bases, the J end by 0 bases, with 12 bases between. CDR3 loop: CASRMTVYSYEQYF. Written as DNA, the CDR3 is TGTGCCAGCAGGATGACAGTTTACTCCTACGAGCAGTACTTC.

The chain joins TRBV19 to TRBJ2-3, with D perhaps matching TRBD2 (5 bases). The CDR3 length is 16 residues. Trimming pared 0 bases from V and 6 bases from J, leaving 16 bases between. Germline V gives CDR1 LNHDA, CDR2 SQIVND (reference sequence). Here the CDR3 reads CASSIDPLDYSDTQYF. The CDR3 coding sequence is TGTGCCAGTAGTATAGATCCACTCGACTATTCGGATACGCAGTATTTT.

The rearrangement uses TRBV5-4 and TRBJ2-3, with TRBD2 identical over 16 bases. Germline trimming cut 3 bases from V and 0 bases from J; bases unmatched to any gene: 7. CDR1 and CDR2 from the germline V gene are SGHNT and YYREEE (reference sequence). The CDR3 loop spans 19 amino acids. CDR3 loop: CASSWRGLAGGISTDTQYF. The DNA for the CDR3 is TGTGCCAGCAGCTGGAGGGGACTAGCGGGAGGGATTAGCACAGATACGCAGTATTTT.